A single sample is the source of the 32 T cell receptor beta chains below, sequenced in a study of CD8+ T cells in alopecia areata. Once RNA had been extracted, it was reverse transcribed into cDNA to act as the sequencing template. The repertoire was sequenced with immunoSEQ multiplex PCR; TCRdb's copy has only in-frame clones and lacks some. The repertoire holds under 250,000 clones, with around three fifths as singletons. Sequenced input: CD8+ T cells sorted from blood. Receptor source: a human donor in good health.

The table lists this clone with many counts. This rearrangement joins TRBV11-2 to TRBJ1-1; 7 bases match TRBD1. Germline CDR1 SGHAT, CDR2 FQNNGV. This CDR3 has 12 amino acids. Trimming cost V 6 bases and J 10 bases; bases outside gene matches: 8. The CDR3 spells CASRHLTGPAFF. The DNA for the CDR3 is TGTGCCAGCAGACATTTGACAGGGCCAGCTTTCTTT.

The rearrangement uses TRBV15 and TRBJ2-5; 13 bases fit TRBD2. CDR3 length: 20 residues. Trimming cost V 0 bases and J 4 bases; bases outside gene matches: 14. Germline V CDR1 and CDR2: LNHNV, YYDKDF (reference sequence). In DNA form, the CDR3 reads TGTGCCACCAGCAGAGATCCTTTAGGACTAGCGGGGGCCCCGGGAGAGACCCAGTACTTC. Protein sequence: CATSRDPLGLAGAPGETQYF.

This clone has only a few counts. J is TRBJ1-1 and V is TRBV29-1; 7 nucleotides line up with TRBD1. This CDR3 is built from 10 residues. V shed 7 bases, J shed 5 bases, and the junction held 1 base outside the gene matches. The germline V gene encodes CDR1 SQVTM and CDR2 ANQGSEA. The CDR3 here is CSAGQTEAFF. The DNA of the CDR3 is TGCAGCGCGGGACAGACTGAAGCTTTCTTT.

This chain's CDR3 is CASSVVQKMGIRTEAFF. Here the CDR3 DNA reads TGTGCCAGCAGCGTAGTACAGAAGATGGGGATTAGGACTGAAGCTTTCTTT. This chain uses TRBV9 with TRBJ1-1; no clear D. V gave up 0 bases and J gave up 5 bases, with 20 bases separating them. This CDR3 contains 17 residues. Germline loops: CDR1 SGDLS, CDR2 YYNGEE.

The rearrangement links TRBV5-1 to TRBJ2-7, with D unclear. V was shortened by 4 bases and J by 2 bases, with 10 bases between the two germline ends. The CDR3 runs 13 residues. The germline V gene has CDR1 SGHRS and CDR2 YFSETQ. The CDR3 DNA reads TGCGCCAGCAGCAGCCTCGAAACCTACGAGCAGTACTTC. It encodes CASSSLETYEQYF. Drawing the rest from reference TRBV5-1 and TRBJ2-7, the complete variable domain is KAGVTQTPRYLIKTRGQQVTLSCSPISGHRSVSWYQQTPGQGLQFLFEYFSETQRNKGNFPGRFSGRQFSNSRSEMNVSTLELGDSALYLCASSSLETYEQYFGPGTRLTVT.

This clone was seen more than once but under ten times. The CDR3 protein is CASSADSDSTDTQYF. The CDR3 region has the DNA TGTGCCAGCAGTGCGGACAGTGACAGCACAGATACGCAGTATTTT. This rearrangement joins TRBV6-4 to TRBJ2-3; weak D call: TRBD1 (6 bases). The CDR3 runs to 15 residues. Looked up from germline, CDR1 is MRHNA and CDR2 is SNTAGT. V was shortened by 4 bases and J by 0 bases, with 11 bases between the two germline ends.

This clone was seen a few times. The V gene is TRBV4-1, the J gene TRBJ1-2; weak D call: TRBD1 (5 bases). Trimming removed 4 bases at V and 8 bases at J, with 14 bases between. The CDR3 is made up of 13 amino acids. Germline V gene lookup returns CDR1 MGHRA and CDR2 YSYEKL. CDR3 nucleotide sequence: TGCGCCAGCAGCCCCGGGCCTCGGGGCGGCTACACCTTC. Translated, it gives CASSPGPRGGYTF.

This chain connects TRBV7-9 to TRBJ1-1; D not resolved. Germline V gene lookup returns CDR1 SEHNR and CDR2 FQNEAQ (reference sequence). V was pared by 4 bases and J by 3 bases, with 9 bases between. The CDR3 has 13 residues. The CDR3 sequence: CASSSTPDTEAFF. CDR3 DNA: TGTGCCAGCAGCTCGACCCCGGACACTGAAGCTTTCTTT.

The table lists this clone with a few counts. The chain recombines TRBV29-1 with TRBJ1-2; possible D gene TRBD1, 6 bases. There are 12 residues in the CDR3. Germline V gene lookup returns CDR1 SQVTM and CDR2 ANQGSEA. With 7 bases removed from V and 6 bases from J, the gap between germline ends came to 15 bases. In DNA form, the CDR3 reads TGCAGCGAAGGCCCCAACAGGGATGGCTACACCTTC. This sequence encodes CSEGPNRDGYTF.

This clone was detected only a few times. The CDR3 nucleotides are TGCGCCAGCAGCCACGGCAGCAATCAGCCCCAGCATTTT. It is translated as CASSHGSNQPQHF. The chain employs TRBV5-1 and TRBJ1-5; D is unclear. The CDR3 sequence is 13 residues long. CDR1 and CDR2 (germline): SGHRS, YFSETQ. V lost 4 bases, J lost 1 base, and 6 bases lay in between.

There are a few counts of this clone. The chain employs TRBV4-1 and TRBJ1-3; D is uncertain. The V end was cut by 0 bases, the J end by 0 bases, with 6 bases between. CDR3 length equals 15 residues. CDR1 MGHRA and CDR2 YSYEKL come from the germline V gene. The CDR3 region has the DNA TGCGCCAGCAGCCAAGATCAGCTCTCTGGAAACACCATATATTTT. Translation: CASSQDQLSGNTIYF.

This clone was detected only a few times. The V call is TRBV15, the J call TRBJ2-7; the match to TRBD1 covers 7 bases. The CDR3 extends over 12 amino acids. The germline V gene encodes CDR1 LNHNV and CDR2 YYDKDF (reference sequence). The V and J ends lost 4 bases and 5 bases, in that order; junction bases with no gene match: 2. CDR3 residues: CATSTDRDEQYF. The CDR3 DNA follows: TGTGCCACCAGCACCGACAGGGACGAGCAGTACTTC.

This clone was seen only a few times. This sequence joins TRBV7-6 and TRBJ2-7, with 8 bases lining up with TRBD1. The CDR3 consists of 15 residues. Germline V gene data show CDR1 as SGHVS and CDR2 as FNYEAQ. The ends lost 5 bases at V and 0 bases at J; junction bases unmatched: 6. Written as DNA, the CDR3 is TGTGCCAGCAGCCCGACAGGGGTTAGCTCCTACGAGCAGTACTTC. It is translated as CASSPTGVSSYEQYF.

Concerning this clone itself: This same CDR3 is encoded by further DNA sequences in the sample. J is TRBJ2-3 and V is TRBV5-4; D is possibly TRBD1 or TRBD2 (6 bases each). The germline V gene has CDR1 SGHNT and CDR2 YYREEE (reference sequence). V shed 4 bases and J shed 2 bases, with 11 bases lying between them. The CDR3 has 14 residues. CDR3 sequence: CASSHGGLTDTQYF. CDR3 nucleotide sequence: TGTGCCAGCAGCCACGGGGGCCTCACAGATACGCAGTATTTT.

Remarks on this clone: Other nucleotide sequences in the sample specify the same CDR3. This chain's CDR3 is CASSLGVEQYF. CDR3 bases: TGTGCCAGCAGCTTAGGGGTCGAGCAGTACTTC. The V gene is TRBV11-2, the J gene TRBJ2-7; the D is unclear. Trimming removed 1 base at V and 6 bases at J, with 4 bases between. The CDR3 is 11 amino acids. CDR1 is SGHAT and CDR2 is FQNNGV in the germline V gene.

In DNA form, the CDR3 reads TGTGCCAGCAGTTTCCCAGGTTTCTATGGCTACACCTTC. Translating it yields CASSFPGFYGYTF. The chain uses TRBV27 and TRBJ1-2; no clear D gene. This CDR3 has 13 amino acids. Germline V gene lookup returns CDR1 MNHEY and CDR2 SMNVEV (reference sequence). V shed 3 bases and J shed 4 bases, with 9 bases lying between them.

This chain connects TRBV4-1 to TRBJ1-2; perhaps TRBD1 as D (6 bases). This CDR3 comprises 15 residues. V lost 8 bases and J lost 4, with 20 bases in between. In germline, CDR1 is MGHRA, CDR2 YSYEKL. CDR3 nucleotide sequence: TGCGCCAGCTCCGGGGGGCAGGGGAGGGGCTATGGCTACACCTTC. The encoded protein is CASSGGQGRGYGYTF.

This chain connects TRBV9 to TRBJ2-7; possible D gene TRBD1, 6 bases. This CDR3 region has 14 residues. CDR1 and CDR2 (germline): SGDLS, YYNGEE. The V end lost 0 bases, the J end lost 2 bases, and 9 bases lay between the germline ends. The CDR3 reads CASSVDSGAYEQYF. In DNA form, the CDR3 reads TGTGCCAGCAGCGTAGATTCAGGGGCCTACGAGCAGTACTTC.

This clone was counted a few times. The rearrangement joins TRBV20-1 to TRBJ2-3; D remains unclear. The ends were cut back, 2 bases at V and 6 bases at J, with 6 bases in the middle. The germline V gene has CDR1 DFQATT and CDR2 SNEGSKA (reference sequence). This CDR3 spans 11 amino acids. The CDR3 region is CSARQVDTQYF. CDR3 sequence (DNA): TGCAGTGCTAGACAGGTGGATACGCAGTATTTT.

The chain has TRBV29-1 and TRBJ2-7; TRBD1 agrees at 9 bases. The germline V gene encodes CDR1 SQVTM and CDR2 ANQGSEA. The CDR3 is 16 residues long. Trimming cost V 3 bases and J 4 bases; bases outside gene matches: 13. The chain's CDR3 is CSVETPGQGLPYEQYF. The DNA for the CDR3 is TGCAGCGTTGAGACACCGGGACAGGGCCTCCCTTACGAGCAGTACTTC.

The CDR3 is CATAKATEAFF. The CDR3 DNA sequence: TGTGCCACCGCTAAAGCCACTGAAGCTTTCTTT. V usage is TRBV15 and J usage is TRBJ1-1; D ambiguous. V lost 8 bases and J 4 bases, leaving 8 bases between the germline ends. Germline CDR1 and CDR2: LNHNV and YYDKDF (reference sequence). The CDR3 has 11 amino acids.

This rearrangement joins TRBV28 to TRBJ2-1; perhaps TRBD1 as D (5 bases). The V and J ends lost 5 bases and 7 bases respectively, with 15 bases between them. This CDR3 comprises 14 residues. The V gene's germline CDR1 is MDHEN and CDR2 SYDVKM. CDR3 residues: CASSPRRVGNEQFF. As DNA, the CDR3 is TGTGCCAGCAGTCCGCGCAGGGTGGGGAATGAGCAGTTCTTC.

This clone was recorded a few times. The rearrangement uses TRBV6-1 and TRBJ1-4; the D is unclear. The CDR3 loop spans 15 amino acids. The V end lost 0 bases, the J end lost 7 bases, and 12 bases lay between the germline ends. Germline V gene sequence: CDR1 MNHNS, CDR2 SASEGT. The CDR3 region is CASSEASSGSEKLFF. CDR3 in DNA: TGTGCCAGCAGTGAAGCAAGCTCTGGAAGTGAAAAACTGTTTTTT.

This clone occurred a few times. The chain combines TRBV14 with TRBJ2-1; D not resolved. V dropped 4 bases and J dropped 0 bases, with 10 bases sitting between them. This CDR3 is 15 amino acids long. Germline V gene sequence: CDR1 SGHDN, CDR2 FVKESK. In DNA, the CDR3 is TGTGCCAGCAGCCCAAGGCCTTTCTCCTACAATGAGCAGTTCTTC. This encodes CASSPRPFSYNEQFF.

V usage is TRBV27 and J usage is TRBJ2-3; TRBD1 might be the D (6 bases). Germline loops: CDR1 MNHEY, CDR2 SMNVEV (reference sequence). This CDR3 is built from 11 residues. With 5 bases removed from V and 8 bases from J, the gap between germline ends came to 8 bases. The CDR3 sequence is CASSQGITQYF. CDR3 bases: TGTGCCAGCAGTCAGGGGATTACGCAGTATTTT.

This clone was found a few times. The rearrangement links TRBV9 to TRBJ2-7, with TRBD2 identical over 7 bases. CDR1 SGDLS and CDR2 YYNGEE come from the germline V gene. This CDR3 region has 15 residues. V lost 2 bases to trimming and J lost 0 bases; unmatched junction nucleotides: 5. CDR3 DNA: TGTGCCAGCAGCGTCTTCGGCGGGAGCTCCTACGAGCAGTACTTC. Amino acid sequence: CASSVFGGSSYEQYF.

The chain has TRBV5-1 and TRBJ2-7; D perhaps matches TRBD2 (5 bases). V was shortened by 4 bases and J by 3 bases, with 14 bases between the two germline ends. The CDR3 totals 14 residues. Germline values: CDR1 SGHRS, CDR2 YFSETQ. This chain's CDR3 is CASSPPEGNYEQYF. The CDR3 DNA is TGCGCCAGCAGCCCGCCCGAGGGAAACTACGAGCAGTACTTC.

The J gene is TRBJ1-2, the V gene TRBV5-4; D is possibly TRBD1 (5 bases). Trimming cost V 0 bases and J 8 bases, with 11 bases left between them. This CDR3 has 13 amino acids. Germline loops: CDR1 SGHNT, CDR2 YYREEE (reference sequence). CDR3 amino acids: CASSLVGGGGYTF. The DNA of the CDR3 is TGTGCCAGCAGCTTGGTCGGGGGTGGAGGCTACACCTTC.

In DNA form, the CDR3 reads TGCGCCAGCAGTCTTGACACCTCCTACGAGCAGTACTTC. It translates to CASSLDTSYEQYF. This chain connects TRBV5-1 to TRBJ2-7; no reliable D call. The CDR3 length is 13 residues. The germline V and J ends were trimmed by 5 bases and 0 bases, with 9 bases remaining between them. CDR1 SGHRS and CDR2 YFSETQ come from the germline V gene.

The J gene is TRBJ1-5, the V gene TRBV9; D is unresolved. Germline V gene data show CDR1 as SGDLS and CDR2 as YYNGEE. The CDR3 has 14 amino acids. V shed 2 bases and J shed 0 bases, with 6 bases lying between them. CDR3 in DNA: TGTGCCAGCAGCGTTGGGGATAGCAATCAGCCCCAGCATTTT. This encodes CASSVGDSNQPQHF.

The chain carries TRBV4-1 and TRBJ2-7; no clear D. The germline V and J ends were trimmed by 1 base and 4 bases, with 14 bases remaining between them. This CDR3 is built from 15 residues. Germline values: CDR1 MGHRA, CDR2 YSYEKL. The CDR3 DNA is TGCGCCAGCAGCCAAGGCGCGGTTGGCCTTTACGAGCAGTACTTC. Protein sequence: CASSQGAVGLYEQYF.

The V gene is TRBV29-1, the J gene TRBJ1-4; a weak D match, TRBD1 (6 bases). From germline, CDR1 is SQVTM and CDR2 ANQGSEA. Trimming took 6 bases from V and 6 from J, leaving 17 bases between them. This CDR3 is built from 14 residues. The CDR3 DNA follows: TGCAGCGTAGCTTTTGGGGGGCTCCATGAAAAACTGTTTTTT. This codes for CSVAFGGLHEKLFF.